This TCR beta chain is drawn from a study of blood T cells in healthy people across ages. CDR3 length: 13 amino acids. CDR1 is MNHEY, CDR2 SVGEGT, per germline. Trimming stripped 6 bases from V and 5 bases from J, with 13 bases between. The authors ran a second PCR of 7 to 11 cycles using a sample-barcoded 5' primer and a J-beta primer mix. TCRdb fed the 5' RACE reads into MiXCR, producing one record per CDR3 protein. The table lists about 640,000 distinct CDR3 sequences, about 54% of them singletons. Details on this clonotype: What it binds is not known.

Overall study findings and caveats: Reliance upon unsorted PBMCs precluded definitive naive versus antigen-experienced comparison.

V gene TRBV6-2 or TRBV6-3 combines with J gene TRBJ2-5; a possible D gene is TRBD2 (6 bases). The sequencing sample was made of blood. The clonotype was recovered from a man aged 60 to 75 in good health. The CDR3 protein is CASRVTGGETQYF. The CDR3 DNA reads TGTGCCAGCAGAGTAACAGGAGGGGAGACCCAGTACTTC.